This T cell receptor (beta chain) was captured in a study of shared clonotypes between healthy human individuals. Donors, healthy HIV-negative adults, lacked recent acute infections or vaccinations. Study-wide results and limits: Clonotypes which were not shared had lower generation probabilities than clonotypes that all four donors shared. A limitation of the genetic and exposure-history diversity represented arose from few donors.

Regarding this clone: What it binds is unknown.

As processed by the authors: For the immunoSEQ data, sequences were junction-only without quality scores, so filtering differed. TCRdb keeps only in-frame clones here, not all; method: immunoSEQ multiplex PCR. V, J and clone size are taken as reported in that table, and D and trimming were inferred from the DNA itself. Of 2,100,000 or so clones listed, around 95% are singletons. Germline CDR1 and CDR2: SGHRS and YFSETQ. V gave up 2 bases and J gave up 2 bases; unmatched junction bases: 5. This CDR3 comprises 16 residues. The origin of this receptor is a man aged 18 to 30 in good health. Sequenced: naive CD4+ T cells sorted from blood. Subset reported: CD45RA+ positively selected. The chain links TRBV5-1 to TRBJ2-7; 12 bases match TRBD2. The CDR3 loop is CASSLTSGRRPYEQYF. CDR3 DNA sequence: TGCGCCAGCAGCTTAACTAGCGGGAGGCGCCCCTACGAGCAGTACTTC.